This entry concerns a single TCR beta chain. Per the study methods: Amplified reference gene primers provided the basis for estimating nucleated cell counts. Data came from immunoSEQ multiplex PCR; TCRdb stores just in-frame clones and leaves some out. V and J calls and clone size are copied from that table; D and trimming were computed from the DNA. This sample has 200,000 to 250,000 clones, with around 84% found just once. The data were taken from a study of blood T cell repertoires in COVID-19. The wider study: Sources were T cells, B-cell-depleted T cells, or PBMCs; the material itself was cDNA or gDNA.

Germline V gene lookup returns CDR1 LGHNT and CDR2 FRNRAP. This CDR3 region has 18 residues. V was cut by 4 bases and J by 3 bases, with 24 bases left in between. The V gene is TRBV12-5, the J gene TRBJ1-1, with a weak D call TRBD1 (5 bases). The specimen sequenced was peripheral blood. The clonotype comes from a man younger than 45 with active or convalescent COVID-19. CDR3 DNA sequence: TGTGCTAGTGGTTCCTCGTCCCCTCGGGTCTCAGGGTACACTGAAGCTTTCTTT. It yields the protein CASGSSSPRVSGYTEAFF. Based on the CDR3 plus reference TRBV12-5 and TRBJ1-1, the full variable domain is DARVTQTPRHKVTEMGQEVTMRCQPILGHNTVFWYRQTMMQGLELLAYFRNRAPLDDSGMPKDRFSAEMPDATLATLKIQPSEPRDSAVYFCASGSSSPRVSGYTEAFFGQGTRLTVV.